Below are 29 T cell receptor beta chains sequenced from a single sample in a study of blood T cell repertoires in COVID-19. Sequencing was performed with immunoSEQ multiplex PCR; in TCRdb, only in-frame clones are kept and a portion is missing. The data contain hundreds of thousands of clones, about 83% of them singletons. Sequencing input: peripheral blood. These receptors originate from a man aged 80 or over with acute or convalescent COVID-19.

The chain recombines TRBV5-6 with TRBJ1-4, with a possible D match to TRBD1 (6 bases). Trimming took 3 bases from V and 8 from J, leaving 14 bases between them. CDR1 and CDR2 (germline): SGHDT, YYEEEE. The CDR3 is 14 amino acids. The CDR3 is CASSSPQGGEKLFF. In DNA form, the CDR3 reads TGTGCCAGCAGCTCACCACAGGGCGGGGAAAAACTGTTTTTT. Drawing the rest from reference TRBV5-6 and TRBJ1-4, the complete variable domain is DAGVTQSPTHLIKTRGQQVTLRCSPKSGHDTVSWYQQALGQGPQFIFQYYEEEERQRGNFPDRFSGHQFPNYSSELNVNALLLGDSALYLCASSSPQGGEKLFFGSGTQLSVL.

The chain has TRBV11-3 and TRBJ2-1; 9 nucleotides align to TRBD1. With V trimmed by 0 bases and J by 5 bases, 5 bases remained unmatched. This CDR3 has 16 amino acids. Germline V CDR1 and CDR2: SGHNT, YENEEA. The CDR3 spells CASSLDTGGNHNEQFF. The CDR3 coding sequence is TGTGCCAGCAGCTTAGACACAGGGGGCAATCACAATGAGCAGTTCTTC.

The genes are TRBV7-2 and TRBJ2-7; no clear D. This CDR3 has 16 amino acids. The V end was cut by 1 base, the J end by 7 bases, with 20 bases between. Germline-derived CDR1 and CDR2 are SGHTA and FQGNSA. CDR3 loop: CASSLGMASSSGEQYF. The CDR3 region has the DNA TGTGCCAGCAGCTTAGGTATGGCCTCCTCCTCCGGGGAGCAGTACTTC.

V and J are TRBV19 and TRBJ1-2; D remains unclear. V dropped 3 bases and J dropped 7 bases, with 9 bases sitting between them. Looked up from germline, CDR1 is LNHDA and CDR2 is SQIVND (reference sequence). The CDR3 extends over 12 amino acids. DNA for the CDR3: TGTGCCAGTAGTATGATACAGTTTGGCTACACCTTC. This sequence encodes CASSMIQFGYTF.

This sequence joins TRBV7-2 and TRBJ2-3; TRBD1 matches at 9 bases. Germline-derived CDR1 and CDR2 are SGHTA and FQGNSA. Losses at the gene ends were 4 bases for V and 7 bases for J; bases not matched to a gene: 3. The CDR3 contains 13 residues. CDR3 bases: TGTGCCAGCAGCTCAGACAGGGGGAATACGCAGTATTTT. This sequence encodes CASSSDRGNTQYF. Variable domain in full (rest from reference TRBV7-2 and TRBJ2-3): GAGVSQSPSNKVTEKGKDVELRCDPISGHTALYWYRQSLGQGLEFLIYFQGNSAPDKSGLPSDRFSAERTGGSVSTLTIQRTQQEDSAVYLCASSSDRGNTQYFGPGTRLTVL.

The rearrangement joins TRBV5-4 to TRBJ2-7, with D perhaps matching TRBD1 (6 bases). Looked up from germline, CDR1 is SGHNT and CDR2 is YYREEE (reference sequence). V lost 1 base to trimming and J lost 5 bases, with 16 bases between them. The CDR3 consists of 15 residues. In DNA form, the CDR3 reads TGTGCCAGCAGCTTGAGGTCAGGGGAATTCCACGAGCAGTACTTC. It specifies CASSLRSGEFHEQYF.

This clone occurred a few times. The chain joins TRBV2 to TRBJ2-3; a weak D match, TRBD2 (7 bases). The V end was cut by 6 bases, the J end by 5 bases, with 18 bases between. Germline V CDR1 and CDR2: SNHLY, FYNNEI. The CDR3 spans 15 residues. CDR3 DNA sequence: TGTGCCAGCAGACTAGGGGGAGGGTGGGGAGATACGCAGTATTTT. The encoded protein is CASRLGGGWGDTQYF.

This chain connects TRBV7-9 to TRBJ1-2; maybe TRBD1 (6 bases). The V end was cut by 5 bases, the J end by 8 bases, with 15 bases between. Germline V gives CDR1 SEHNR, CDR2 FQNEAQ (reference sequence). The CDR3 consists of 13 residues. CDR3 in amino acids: CASSRTGFVGYTF. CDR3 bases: TGTGCCAGCAGCCGTACAGGGTTTGTAGGCTACACCTTC.

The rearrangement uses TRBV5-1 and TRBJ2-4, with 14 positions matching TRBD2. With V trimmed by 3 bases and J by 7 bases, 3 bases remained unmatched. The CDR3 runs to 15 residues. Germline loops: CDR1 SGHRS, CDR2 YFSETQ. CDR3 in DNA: TGCGCCAGCAGCTCGACTAGCGGGGGGGTGAACATTCAGTACTTC. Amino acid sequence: CASSSTSGGVNIQYF.

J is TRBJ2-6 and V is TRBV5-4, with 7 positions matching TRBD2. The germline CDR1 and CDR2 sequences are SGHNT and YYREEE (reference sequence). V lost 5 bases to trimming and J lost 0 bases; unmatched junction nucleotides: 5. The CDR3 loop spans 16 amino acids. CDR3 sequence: CASRKGGASGANVLTF. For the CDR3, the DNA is TGTGCCAGCAGGAAGGGAGGGGCCTCTGGGGCCAACGTCCTGACTTTC.

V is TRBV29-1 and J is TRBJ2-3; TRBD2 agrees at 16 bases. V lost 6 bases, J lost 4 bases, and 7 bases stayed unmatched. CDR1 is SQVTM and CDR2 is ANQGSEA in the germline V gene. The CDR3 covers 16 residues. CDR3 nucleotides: TGCAGCGTAGGACCCGGGACTAGCGGGGGGGCAGATACGCAGTATTTT. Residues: CSVGPGTSGGADTQYF.

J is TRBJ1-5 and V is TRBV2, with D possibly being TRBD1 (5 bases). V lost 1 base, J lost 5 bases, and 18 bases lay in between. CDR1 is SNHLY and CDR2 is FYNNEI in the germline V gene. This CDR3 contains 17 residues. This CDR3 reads CASSEGSPRGRDQPQHF. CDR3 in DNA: TGTGCCAGCAGTGAAGGGAGCCCTAGGGGTAGGGATCAGCCCCAGCATTTT.

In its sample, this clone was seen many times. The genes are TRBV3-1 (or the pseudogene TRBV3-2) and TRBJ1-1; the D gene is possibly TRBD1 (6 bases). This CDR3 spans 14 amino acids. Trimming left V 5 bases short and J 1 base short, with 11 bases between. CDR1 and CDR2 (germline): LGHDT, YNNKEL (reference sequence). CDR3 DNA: TGTGCCAGCAGCGCACAGGGAAAGAACACTGAAGCTTTCTTT. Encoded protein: CASSAQGKNTEAFF.

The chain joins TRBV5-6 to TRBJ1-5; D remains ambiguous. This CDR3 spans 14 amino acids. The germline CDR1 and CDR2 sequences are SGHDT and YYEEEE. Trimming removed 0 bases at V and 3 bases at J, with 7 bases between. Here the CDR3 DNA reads TGTGCCAGCAGCTTGGGGAGCGTCAATCAGCCCCAGCATTTT. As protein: CASSLGSVNQPQHF. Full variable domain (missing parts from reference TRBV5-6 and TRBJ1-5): DAGVTQSPTHLIKTRGQQVTLRCSPKSGHDTVSWYQQALGQGPQFIFQYYEEEERQRGNFPDRFSGHQFPNYSSELNVNALLLGDSALYLCASSLGSVNQPQHFGDGTRLSIL.

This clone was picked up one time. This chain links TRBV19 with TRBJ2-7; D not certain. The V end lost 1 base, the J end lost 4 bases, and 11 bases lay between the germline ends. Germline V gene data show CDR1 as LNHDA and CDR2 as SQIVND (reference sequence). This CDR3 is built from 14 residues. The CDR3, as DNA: TGTGCCAGTAGTATAGTTCACAGTGCATACGAGCAGTACTTC. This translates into CASSIVHSAYEQYF.

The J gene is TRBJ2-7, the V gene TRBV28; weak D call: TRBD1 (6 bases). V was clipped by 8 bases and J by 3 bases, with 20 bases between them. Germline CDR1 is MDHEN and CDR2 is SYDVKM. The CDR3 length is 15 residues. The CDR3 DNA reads TGTGCCAGCCCCCCTAGGGGGAACGCCCGCTACGAGCAGTACTTC. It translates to CASPPRGNARYEQYF.

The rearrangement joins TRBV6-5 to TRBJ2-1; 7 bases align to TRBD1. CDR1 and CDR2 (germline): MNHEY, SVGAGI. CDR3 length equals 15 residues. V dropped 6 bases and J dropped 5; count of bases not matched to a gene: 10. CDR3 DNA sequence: TGTGCCAGCAGCTATACAGGGGATTTGGACAATGAGCAGTTCTTC. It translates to CASSYTGDLDNEQFF.

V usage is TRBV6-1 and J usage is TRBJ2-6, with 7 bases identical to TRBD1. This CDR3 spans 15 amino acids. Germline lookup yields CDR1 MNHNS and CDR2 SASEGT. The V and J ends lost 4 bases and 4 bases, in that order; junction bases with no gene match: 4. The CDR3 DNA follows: TGTGCCAGCAGTGGACAGGGCGCCGGGGCCAACGTCCTGACTTTC. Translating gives CASSGQGAGANVLTF.

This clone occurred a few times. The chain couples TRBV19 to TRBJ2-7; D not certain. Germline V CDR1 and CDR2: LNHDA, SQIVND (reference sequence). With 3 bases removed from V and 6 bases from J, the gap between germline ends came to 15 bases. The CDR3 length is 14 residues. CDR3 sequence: CASSIRKTNAEQYF. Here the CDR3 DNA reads TGTGCCAGTAGTATCAGGAAAACAAACGCCGAGCAGTACTTC.

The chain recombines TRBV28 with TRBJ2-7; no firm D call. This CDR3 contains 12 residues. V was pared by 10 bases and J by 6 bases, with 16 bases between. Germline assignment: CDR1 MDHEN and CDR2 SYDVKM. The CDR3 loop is CATQVDRFEQYF. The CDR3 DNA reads TGTGCCACCCAGGTAGATCGGTTCGAGCAGTACTTC.

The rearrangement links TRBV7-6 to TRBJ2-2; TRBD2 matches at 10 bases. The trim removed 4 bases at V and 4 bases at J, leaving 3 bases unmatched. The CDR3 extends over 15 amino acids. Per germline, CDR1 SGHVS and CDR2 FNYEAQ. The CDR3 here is CASSSSGGFTGELFF. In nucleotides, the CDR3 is TGTGCCAGCAGCTCTAGCGGGGGCTTCACCGGGGAGCTGTTTTTT.

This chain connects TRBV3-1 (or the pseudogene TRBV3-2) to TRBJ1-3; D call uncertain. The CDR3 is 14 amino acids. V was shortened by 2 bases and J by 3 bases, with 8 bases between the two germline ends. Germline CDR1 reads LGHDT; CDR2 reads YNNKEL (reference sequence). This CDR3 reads CASSQTADGNTIYF. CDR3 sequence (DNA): TGTGCCAGCAGCCAAACCGCGGATGGAAACACCATATATTTT.

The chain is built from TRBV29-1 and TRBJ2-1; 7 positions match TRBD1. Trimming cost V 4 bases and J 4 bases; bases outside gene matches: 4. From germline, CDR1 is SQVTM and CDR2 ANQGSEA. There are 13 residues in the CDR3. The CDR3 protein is CSVGDRRYNEQFF. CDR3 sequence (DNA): TGCAGCGTTGGGGACAGAAGGTACAATGAGCAGTTCTTC.

The CDR3 protein is CASSLEGGGSAFF. In DNA, the CDR3 is TGCGCCAGCAGCTTGGAGGGTGGGGGCAGCGCTTTCTTT. The chain is built from TRBV5-1 and TRBJ1-1; D is perhaps TRBD1 (6 bases). Trimming removed 0 bases at V and 11 bases at J, with 14 bases between. CDR1 SGHRS and CDR2 YFSETQ come from the germline V gene. CDR3 size: 13 residues.

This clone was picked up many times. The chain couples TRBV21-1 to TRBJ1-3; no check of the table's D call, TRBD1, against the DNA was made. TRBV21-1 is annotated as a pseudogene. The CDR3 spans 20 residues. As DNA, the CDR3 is TGTGCCAGCAGCAAAGCAGGACAGGGGAAAGCTGAGCACTCTGGAAACACCATATATTTT. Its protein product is CASSKAGQGKAEHSGNTIYF.

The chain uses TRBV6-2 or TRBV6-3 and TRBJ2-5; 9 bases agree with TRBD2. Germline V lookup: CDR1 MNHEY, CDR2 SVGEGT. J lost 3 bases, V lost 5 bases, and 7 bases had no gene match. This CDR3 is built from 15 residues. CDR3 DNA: TGTGCCAGCAGTAGATCTAGCGGGGTTAAAGAGACCCAGTACTTC. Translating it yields CASSRSSGVKETQYF.

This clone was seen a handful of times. Here the CDR3 reads CASSEDTYSNQPQHF. The CDR3 bases are TGTGCCAGCAGTGAAGACACGTATAGCAATCAGCCCCAGCATTTT. The chain combines TRBV2 with TRBJ1-5; unclear D gene. The CDR3 contains 15 residues. Germline CDR1 is SNHLY and CDR2 is FYNNEI. V lost 1 base to trimming and J lost 0 bases, with 7 bases between them.

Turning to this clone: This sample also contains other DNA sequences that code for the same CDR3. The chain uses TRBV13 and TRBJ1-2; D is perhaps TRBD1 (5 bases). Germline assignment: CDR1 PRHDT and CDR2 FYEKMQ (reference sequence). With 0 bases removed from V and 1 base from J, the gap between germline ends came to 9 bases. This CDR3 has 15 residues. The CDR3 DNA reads TGTGCCAGCAGCTTAGGGCAGGGTGGTAACTATGGCTACACCTTC. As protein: CASSLGQGGNYGYTF.

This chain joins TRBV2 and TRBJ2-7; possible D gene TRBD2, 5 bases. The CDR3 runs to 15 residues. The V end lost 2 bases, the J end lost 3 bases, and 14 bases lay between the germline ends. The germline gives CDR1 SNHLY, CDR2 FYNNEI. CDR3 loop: CASSEYGGQIYEQYF. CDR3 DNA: TGTGCCAGCAGTGAATATGGAGGTCAGATCTACGAGCAGTACTTC.